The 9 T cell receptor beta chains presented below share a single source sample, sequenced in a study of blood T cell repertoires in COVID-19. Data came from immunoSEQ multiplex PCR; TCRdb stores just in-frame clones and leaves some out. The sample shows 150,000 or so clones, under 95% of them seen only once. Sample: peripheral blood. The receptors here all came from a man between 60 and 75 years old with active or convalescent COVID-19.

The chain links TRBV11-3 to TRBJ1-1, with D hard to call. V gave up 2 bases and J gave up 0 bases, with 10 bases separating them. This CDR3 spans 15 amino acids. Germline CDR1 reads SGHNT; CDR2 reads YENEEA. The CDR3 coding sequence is TGTGCCAGCAGCTTACGTATAGTATTGAACACTGAAGCTTTCTTT. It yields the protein CASSLRIVLNTEAFF.

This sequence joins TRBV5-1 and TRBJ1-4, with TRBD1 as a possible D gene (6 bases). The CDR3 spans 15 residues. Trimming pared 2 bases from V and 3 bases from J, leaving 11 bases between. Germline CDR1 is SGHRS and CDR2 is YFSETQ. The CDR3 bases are TGCGCCAGCAGCTTCAACAGGGCACCTAATGAAAAACTGTTTTTT. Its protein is CASSFNRAPNEKLFF. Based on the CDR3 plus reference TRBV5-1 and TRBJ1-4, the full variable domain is KAGVTQTPRYLIKTRGQQVTLSCSPISGHRSVSWYQQTPGQGLQFLFEYFSETQRNKGNFPGRFSGRQFSNSRSEMNVSTLELGDSALYLCASSFNRAPNEKLFFGSGTQLSVL.

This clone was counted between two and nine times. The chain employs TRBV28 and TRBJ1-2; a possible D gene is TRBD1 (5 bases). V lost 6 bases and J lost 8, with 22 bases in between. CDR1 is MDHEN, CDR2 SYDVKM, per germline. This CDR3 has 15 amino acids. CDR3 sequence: CASSLLIGGGIGYTF. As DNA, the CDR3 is TGTGCCAGCAGCCTACTCATAGGTGGGGGGATCGGCTACACCTTC.

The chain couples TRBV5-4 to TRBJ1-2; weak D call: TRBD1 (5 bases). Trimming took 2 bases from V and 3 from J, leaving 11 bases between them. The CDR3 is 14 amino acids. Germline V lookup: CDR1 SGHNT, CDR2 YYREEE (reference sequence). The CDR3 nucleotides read TGTGCCAGCAGCTTAGAAGGGGCGGACTATGGCTACACCTTC. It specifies CASSLEGADYGYTF. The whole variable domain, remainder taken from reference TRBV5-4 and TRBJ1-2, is ETGVTQSPTHLIKTRGQQVTLRCSSQSGHNTVSWYQQALGQGPQFIFQYYREEENGRGNFPPRFSGLQFPNYSSELNVNALELDDSALYLCASSLEGADYGYTFGSGTRLTVV.

The DNA of the CDR3 is TGTGCCAGCTCAACAAAGGGGATACTGTTTTTT. Translating gives CASSTKGILFF. The V gene is TRBV18, the J gene TRBJ1-4; the D gene is possibly TRBD1 (5 bases). The length of the CDR3 is 11 residues. V lost 5 bases to trimming and J lost 13 bases, with 11 bases between them. The V gene's germline CDR1 is KGHSH and CDR2 LQKENI.

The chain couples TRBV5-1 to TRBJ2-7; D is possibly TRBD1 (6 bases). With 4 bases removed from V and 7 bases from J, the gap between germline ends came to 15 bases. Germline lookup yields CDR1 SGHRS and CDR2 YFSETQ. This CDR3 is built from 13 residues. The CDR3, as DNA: TGCGCCAGCAGCATTTTTTCAGGGGAAGAGCAGTACTTC. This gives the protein CASSIFSGEEQYF.

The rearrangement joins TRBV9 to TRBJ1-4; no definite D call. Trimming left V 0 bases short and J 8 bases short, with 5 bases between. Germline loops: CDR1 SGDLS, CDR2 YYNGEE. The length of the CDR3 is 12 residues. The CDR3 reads CASSVDSEKLFF. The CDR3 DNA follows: TGTGCCAGCAGCGTAGACAGCGAAAAACTGTTTTTT.

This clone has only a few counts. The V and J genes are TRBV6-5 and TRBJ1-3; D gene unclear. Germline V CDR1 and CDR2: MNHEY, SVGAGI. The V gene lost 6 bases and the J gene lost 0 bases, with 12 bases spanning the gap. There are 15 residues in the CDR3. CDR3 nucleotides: TGTGCCAGCAGACCCGACCCAGGCTCTGGAAACACCATATATTTT. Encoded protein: CASRPDPGSGNTIYF.

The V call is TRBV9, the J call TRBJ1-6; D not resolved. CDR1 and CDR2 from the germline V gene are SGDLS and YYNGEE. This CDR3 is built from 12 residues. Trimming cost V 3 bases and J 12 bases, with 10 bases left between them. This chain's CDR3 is CASSGPEGPLHF. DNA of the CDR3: TGTGCCAGCAGCGGGCCGGAGGGACCCCTCCACTTT. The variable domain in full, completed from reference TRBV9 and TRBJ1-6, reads DSGVTQTPKHLITATGQRVTLRCSPRSGDLSVYWYQQSLDQGLQFLIQYYNGEERAKGNILERFSAQQFPDLHSELNLSSLELGDSALYFCASSGPEGPLHFGNGTRLTVT.